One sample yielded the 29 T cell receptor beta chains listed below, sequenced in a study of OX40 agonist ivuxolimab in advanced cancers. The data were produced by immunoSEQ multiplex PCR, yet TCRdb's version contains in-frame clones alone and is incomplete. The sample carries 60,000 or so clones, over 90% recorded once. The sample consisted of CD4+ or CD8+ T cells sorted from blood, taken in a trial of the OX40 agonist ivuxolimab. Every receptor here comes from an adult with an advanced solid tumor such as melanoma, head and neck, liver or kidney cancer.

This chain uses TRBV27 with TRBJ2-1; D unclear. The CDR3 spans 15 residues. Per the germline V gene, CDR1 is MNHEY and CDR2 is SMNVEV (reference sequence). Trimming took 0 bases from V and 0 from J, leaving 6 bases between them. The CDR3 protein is CASSLSIDSYNEQFF. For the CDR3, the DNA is TGTGCCAGCAGTTTATCGATCGACTCCTACAATGAGCAGTTCTTC.

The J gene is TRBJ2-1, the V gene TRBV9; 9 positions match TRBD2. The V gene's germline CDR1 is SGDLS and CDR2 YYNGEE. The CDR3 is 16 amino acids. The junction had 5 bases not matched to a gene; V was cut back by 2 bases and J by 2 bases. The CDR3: CASSVSPSGAYNEQFF. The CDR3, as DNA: TGTGCCAGCAGCGTGTCGCCTAGCGGGGCCTACAATGAGCAGTTCTTC.

CDR3 loop: CASSSPGLQPPEQFF. CDR3 DNA sequence: TGTGCCAGCAGCTCACCGGGACTTCAACCCCCTGAGCAGTTCTTC. The chain carries TRBV7-9 and TRBJ2-1; weak D call: TRBD2 (6 bases). This CDR3 spans 15 amino acids. Germline V lookup: CDR1 SEHNR, CDR2 FQNEAQ (reference sequence). V shed 4 bases and J shed 9 bases, with 19 bases lying between them.

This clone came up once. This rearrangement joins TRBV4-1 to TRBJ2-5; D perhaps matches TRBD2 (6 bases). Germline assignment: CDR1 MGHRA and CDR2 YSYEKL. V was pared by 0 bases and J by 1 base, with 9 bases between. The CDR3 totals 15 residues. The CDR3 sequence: CASSQETRTQETQYF. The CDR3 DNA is TGCGCCAGCAGCCAAGAGACTAGGACCCAAGAGACCCAGTACTTC.

CDR3 protein: CASSLAGNSYEQYF. The DNA for the CDR3 is TGTGCCAGCAGCTTAGCCGGGAATTCCTACGAGCAGTACTTC. The chain employs TRBV7-6 and TRBJ2-7; TRBD2 is a possible D gene (5 bases). Trimming removed 0 bases from V and 1 base from J, with 7 bases in between. Germline CDR1 and CDR2: SGHVS and FNYEAQ. The length of the CDR3 is 14 residues.

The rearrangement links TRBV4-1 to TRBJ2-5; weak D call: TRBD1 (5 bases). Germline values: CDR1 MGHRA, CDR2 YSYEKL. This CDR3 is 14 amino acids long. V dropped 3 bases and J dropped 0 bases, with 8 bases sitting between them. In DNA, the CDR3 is TGCGCCAGCAGCCACCCCAGGGACCAAGAGACCCAGTACTTC. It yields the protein CASSHPRDQETQYF.

The CDR3 sequence is CASSLAEQYNEQFF. The DNA of the CDR3 is TGTGCCAGCAGCTTAGCGGAGCAATACAATGAGCAGTTCTTC. This chain links TRBV27 with TRBJ2-1; D perhaps matches TRBD2 (6 bases). Germline values: CDR1 MNHEY, CDR2 SMNVEV (reference sequence). CDR3 length: 14 amino acids. The V end was cut by 6 bases, the J end by 4 bases, with 13 bases between.

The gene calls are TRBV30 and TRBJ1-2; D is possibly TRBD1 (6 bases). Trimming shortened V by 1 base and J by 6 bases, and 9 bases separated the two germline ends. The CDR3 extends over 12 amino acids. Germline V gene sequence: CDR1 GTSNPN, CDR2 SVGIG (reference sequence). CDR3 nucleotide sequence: TGTGCCTGGAGTGACAGGGTCGATGGCTACACCTTC. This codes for CAWSDRVDGYTF. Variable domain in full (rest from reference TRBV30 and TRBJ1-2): SQTIHQWPATLVQPVGSPLSLECTVEGTSNPNLYWYRQAAGRGLQLLFYSVGIGQISSEVPQNLSASRPQDRQFILSSKKLLLSDSGFYLCAWSDRVDGYTFGSGTRLTVV.

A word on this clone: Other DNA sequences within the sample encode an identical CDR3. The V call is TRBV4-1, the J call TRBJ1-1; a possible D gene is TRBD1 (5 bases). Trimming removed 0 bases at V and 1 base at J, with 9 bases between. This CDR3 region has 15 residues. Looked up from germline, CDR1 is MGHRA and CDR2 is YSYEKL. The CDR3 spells CASSQEGTANTEAFF. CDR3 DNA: TGCGCCAGCAGCCAAGAGGGGACGGCGAACACTGAAGCTTTCTTT.

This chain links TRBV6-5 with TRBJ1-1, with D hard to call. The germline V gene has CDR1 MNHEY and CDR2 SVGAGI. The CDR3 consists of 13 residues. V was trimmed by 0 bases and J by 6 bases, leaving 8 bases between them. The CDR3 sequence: CASSYSISAEAFF. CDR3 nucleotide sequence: TGTGCCAGCAGTTACTCGATATCGGCTGAAGCTTTCTTT.

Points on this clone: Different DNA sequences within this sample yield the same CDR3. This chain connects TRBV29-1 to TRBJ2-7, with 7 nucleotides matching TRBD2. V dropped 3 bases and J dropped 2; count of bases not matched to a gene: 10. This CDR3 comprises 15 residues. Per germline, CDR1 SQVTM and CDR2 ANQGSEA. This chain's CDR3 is CSVEGPSGTPYEQYF. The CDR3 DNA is TGCAGCGTTGAGGGACCTAGCGGAACTCCCTACGAGCAGTACTTC.

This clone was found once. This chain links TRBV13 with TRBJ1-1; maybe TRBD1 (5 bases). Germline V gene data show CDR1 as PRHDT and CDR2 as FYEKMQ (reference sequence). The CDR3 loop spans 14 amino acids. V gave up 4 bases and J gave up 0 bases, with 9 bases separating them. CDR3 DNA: TGTGCCAGCAGCTCCGGACATATGAACACTGAAGCTTTCTTT. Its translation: CASSSGHMNTEAFF.

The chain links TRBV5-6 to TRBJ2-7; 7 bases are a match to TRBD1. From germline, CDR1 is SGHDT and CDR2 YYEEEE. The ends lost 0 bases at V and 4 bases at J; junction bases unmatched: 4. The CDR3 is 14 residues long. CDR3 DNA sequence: TGTGCCAGCAGCTTGGTGGGCAGGGGGTACGAGCAGTACTTC. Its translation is CASSLVGRGYEQYF.

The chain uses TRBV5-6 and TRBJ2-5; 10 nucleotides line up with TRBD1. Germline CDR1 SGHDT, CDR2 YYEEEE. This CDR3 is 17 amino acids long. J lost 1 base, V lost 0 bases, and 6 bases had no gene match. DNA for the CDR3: TGTGCCAGCAGCTTGGCGGCCGACAGGGGGCCCCAAGAGACCCAGTACTTC. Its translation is CASSLAADRGPQETQYF.

The CDR3 region is CASSPRGSGGPLYNEQFF. CDR3 nucleotides: TGTGCCAGCAGCCCCCGTGGTAGCGGGGGACCCCTTTACAATGAGCAGTTCTTC. The genes are TRBV13 and TRBJ2-1, with 9 positions matching TRBD2. This CDR3 is 18 amino acids long. CDR1 is PRHDT, CDR2 FYEKMQ, per germline (reference sequence). The V and J ends lost 5 bases and 4 bases, in that order; junction bases with no gene match: 15.

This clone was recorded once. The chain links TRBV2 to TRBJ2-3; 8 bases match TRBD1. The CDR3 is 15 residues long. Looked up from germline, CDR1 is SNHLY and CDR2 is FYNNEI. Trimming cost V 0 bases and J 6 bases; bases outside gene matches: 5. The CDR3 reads CASSEADRVGDTQYF. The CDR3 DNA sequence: TGTGCCAGCAGTGAAGCGGACAGGGTGGGGGATACGCAGTATTTT.

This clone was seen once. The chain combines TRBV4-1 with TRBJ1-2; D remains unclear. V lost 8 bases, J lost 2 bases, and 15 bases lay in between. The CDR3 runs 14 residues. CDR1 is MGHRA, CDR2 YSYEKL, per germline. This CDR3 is CASGRVGDNYGYTF. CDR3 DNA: TGCGCCAGCGGGCGGGTGGGAGACAACTATGGCTACACCTTC.

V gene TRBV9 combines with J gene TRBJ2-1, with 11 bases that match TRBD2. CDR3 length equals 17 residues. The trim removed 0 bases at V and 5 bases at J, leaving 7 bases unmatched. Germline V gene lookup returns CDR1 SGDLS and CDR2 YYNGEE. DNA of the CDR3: TGTGCCAGCAGCGTAGCTCGGCTAGCGGGAGGCCACAATGAGCAGTTCTTC. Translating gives CASSVARLAGGHNEQFF.

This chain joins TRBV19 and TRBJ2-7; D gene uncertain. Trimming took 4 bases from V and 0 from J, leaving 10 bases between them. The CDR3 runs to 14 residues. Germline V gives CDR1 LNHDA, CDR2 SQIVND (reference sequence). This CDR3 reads CASSKGWSSYEQYF. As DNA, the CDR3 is TGTGCCAGTAGTAAGGGATGGAGCTCCTACGAGCAGTACTTC.

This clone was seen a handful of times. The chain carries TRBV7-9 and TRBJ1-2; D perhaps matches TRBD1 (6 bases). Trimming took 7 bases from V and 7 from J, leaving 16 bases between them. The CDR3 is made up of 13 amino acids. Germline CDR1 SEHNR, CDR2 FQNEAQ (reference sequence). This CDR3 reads CASTLDRSVGYTF. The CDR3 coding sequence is TGTGCCAGCACTCTTGACAGGTCCGTTGGCTACACCTTC.

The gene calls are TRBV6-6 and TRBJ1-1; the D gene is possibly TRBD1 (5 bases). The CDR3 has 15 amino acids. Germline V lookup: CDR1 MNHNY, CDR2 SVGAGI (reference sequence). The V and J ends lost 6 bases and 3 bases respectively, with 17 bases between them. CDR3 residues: CASSLWGRPDTEAFF. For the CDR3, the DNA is TGTGCCAGCAGCCTCTGGGGGAGGCCTGACACTGAAGCTTTCTTT.

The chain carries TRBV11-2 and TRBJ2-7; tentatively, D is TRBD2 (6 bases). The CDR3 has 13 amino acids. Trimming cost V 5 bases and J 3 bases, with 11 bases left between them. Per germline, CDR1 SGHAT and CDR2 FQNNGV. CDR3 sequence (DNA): TGTGCCAGCAGCCCTCAGGGACTCTACGAGCAGTACTTC. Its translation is CASSPQGLYEQYF.

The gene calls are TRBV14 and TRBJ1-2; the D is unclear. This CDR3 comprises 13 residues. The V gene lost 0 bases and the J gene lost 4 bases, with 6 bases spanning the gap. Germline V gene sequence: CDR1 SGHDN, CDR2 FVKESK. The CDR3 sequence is CASSQDRSYGYTF. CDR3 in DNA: TGTGCCAGCAGCCAAGATCGATCCTATGGCTACACCTTC. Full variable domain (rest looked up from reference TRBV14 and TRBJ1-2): EAGVTQFPSHSVIEKGQTVTLRCDPISGHDNLYWYRRVMGKEIKFLLHFVKESKQDESGMPNNRFLAERTGGTYSTLKVQPAELEDSGVYFCASSQDRSYGYTFGSGTRLTVV.

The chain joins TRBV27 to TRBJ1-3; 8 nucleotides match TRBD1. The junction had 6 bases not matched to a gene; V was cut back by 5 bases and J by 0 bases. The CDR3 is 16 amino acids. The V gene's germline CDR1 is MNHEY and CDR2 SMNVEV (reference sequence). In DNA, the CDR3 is TGTGCCAGCAGTCCCCTACAGGGGGACTCTGGAAACACCATATATTTT. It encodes CASSPLQGDSGNTIYF.

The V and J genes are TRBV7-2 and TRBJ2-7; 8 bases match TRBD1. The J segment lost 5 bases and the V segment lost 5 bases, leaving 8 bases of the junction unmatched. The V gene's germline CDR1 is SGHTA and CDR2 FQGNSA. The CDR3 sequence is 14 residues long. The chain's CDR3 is CASSTRQGRNEQYF. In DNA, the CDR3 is TGTGCCAGCAGCACGCGACAGGGGAGGAACGAGCAGTACTTC.

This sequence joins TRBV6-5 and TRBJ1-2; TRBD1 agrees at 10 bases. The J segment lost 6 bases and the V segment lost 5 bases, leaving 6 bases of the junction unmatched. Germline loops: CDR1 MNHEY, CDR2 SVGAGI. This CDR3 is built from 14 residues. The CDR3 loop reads CASSRQGAPHGYTF. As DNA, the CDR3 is TGTGCCAGCAGTAGACAGGGGGCGCCCCATGGCTACACCTTC.

CDR3 sequence: CASSQFAGELFF. For the CDR3, the DNA is TGTGCCAGCAGCCAATTTGCCGGGGAGCTGTTTTTT. This chain joins TRBV11-2 and TRBJ2-2, with no clear D. Trimming removed 5 bases from V and 6 bases from J, with 7 bases in between. Germline assignment: CDR1 SGHAT and CDR2 FQNNGV. The CDR3 length is 12 residues.

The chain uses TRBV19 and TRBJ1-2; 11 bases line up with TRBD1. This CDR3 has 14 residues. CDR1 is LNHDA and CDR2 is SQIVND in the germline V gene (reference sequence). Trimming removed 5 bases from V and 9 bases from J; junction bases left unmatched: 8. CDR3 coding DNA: TGTGCCAGTAGTCCGCGGACAGGGGGCGCGAGCTACACCTTC. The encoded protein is CASSPRTGGASYTF. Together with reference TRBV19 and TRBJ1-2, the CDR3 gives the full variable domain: DGGITQSPKYLFRKEGQNVTLSCEQNLNHDAMYWYRQDPGQGLRLIYYSQIVNDFQKGDIAEGYSVSREKKESFPLTVTSAQKNPTAFYLCASSPRTGGASYTFGSGTRLTVV.

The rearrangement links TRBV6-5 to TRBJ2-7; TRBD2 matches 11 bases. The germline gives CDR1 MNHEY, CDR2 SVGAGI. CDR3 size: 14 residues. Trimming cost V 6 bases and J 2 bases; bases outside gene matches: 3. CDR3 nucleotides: TGTGCCAGCAGACTTAGCGGGAGGGCCTACGAGCAGTACTTC. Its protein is CASRLSGRAYEQYF.